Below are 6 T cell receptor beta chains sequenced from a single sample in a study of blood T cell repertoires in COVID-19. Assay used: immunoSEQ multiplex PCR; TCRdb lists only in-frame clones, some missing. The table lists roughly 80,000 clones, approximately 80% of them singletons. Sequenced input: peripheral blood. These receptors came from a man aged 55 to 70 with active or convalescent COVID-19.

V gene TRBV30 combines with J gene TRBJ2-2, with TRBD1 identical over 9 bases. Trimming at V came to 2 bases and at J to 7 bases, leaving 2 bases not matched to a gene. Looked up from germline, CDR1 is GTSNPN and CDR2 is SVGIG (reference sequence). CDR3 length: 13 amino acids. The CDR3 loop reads CAWSRQGVGELFF. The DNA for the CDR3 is TGTGCCTGGAGTCGACAGGGGGTCGGGGAGCTGTTTTTT. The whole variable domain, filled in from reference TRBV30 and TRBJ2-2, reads SQTIHQWPATLVQPVGSPLSLECTVEGTSNPNLYWYRQAAGRGLQLLFYSVGIGQISSEVPQNLSASRPQDRQFILSSKKLLLSDSGFYLCAWSRQGVGELFFGEGSRLTVL.

DNA for the CDR3: TGCGCCAGCAGCCAAGAATCCTCCCCGTTGAGGGTAAGGAATGAGCAGTTCTTC. This translates into CASSQESSPLRVRNEQFF. The chain combines TRBV4-1 with TRBJ2-1; D perhaps matches TRBD2 (5 bases). CDR3 length equals 18 residues. The V end was cut by 0 bases, the J end by 7 bases, with 22 bases between. The germline gives CDR1 MGHRA, CDR2 YSYEKL.

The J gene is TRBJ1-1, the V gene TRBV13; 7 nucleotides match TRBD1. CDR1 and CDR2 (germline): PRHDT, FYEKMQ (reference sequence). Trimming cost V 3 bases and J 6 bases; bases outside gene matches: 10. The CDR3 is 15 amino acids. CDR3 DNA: TGTGCCAGCAGCTTTACCACCGACAGGGTGGCTGAAGCTTTCTTT. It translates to CASSFTTDRVAEAFF.

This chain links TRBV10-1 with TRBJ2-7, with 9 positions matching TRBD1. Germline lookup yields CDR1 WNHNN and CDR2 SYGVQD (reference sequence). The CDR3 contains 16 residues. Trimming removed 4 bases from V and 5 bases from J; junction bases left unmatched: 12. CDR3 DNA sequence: TGCGCCAGCAGTGGGGCAGCCGGGACAGGGCTCCACGAGCAGTACTTC. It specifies CASSGAAGTGLHEQYF.

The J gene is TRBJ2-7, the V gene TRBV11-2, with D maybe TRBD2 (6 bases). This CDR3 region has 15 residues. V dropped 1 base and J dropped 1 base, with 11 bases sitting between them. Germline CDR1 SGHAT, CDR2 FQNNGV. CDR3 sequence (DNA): TGTGCCAGCAGCTTAGGGGACTCTCGTTCCTACGAGCAGTACTTC. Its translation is CASSLGDSRSYEQYF. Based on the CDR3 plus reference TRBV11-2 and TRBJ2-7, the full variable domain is EAGVAQSPRYKIIEKRQSVAFWCNPISGHATLYWYQQILGQGPKLLIQFQNNGVVDDSQLPKDRFSAERLKGVDSTLKIQPAKLEDSAVYLCASSLGDSRSYEQYFGPGTRLTVT.

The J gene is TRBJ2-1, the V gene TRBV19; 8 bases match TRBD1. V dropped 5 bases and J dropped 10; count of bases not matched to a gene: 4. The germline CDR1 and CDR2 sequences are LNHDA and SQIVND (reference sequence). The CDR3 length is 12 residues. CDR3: CASSLRTGEQFF. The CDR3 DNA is TGTGCCAGTAGTTTACGGACAGGGGAGCAGTTCTTC.